What follows is one T cell receptor (beta chain) and its context. Its binding antigen is unknown. No base quality information exists; no much larger clone differs at one position. V is pared back by 2 bases and J by 7 bases, with 9 bases lying between the germline termini. CDR1 SNHLY and CDR2 FYNNEI are derived from the germline V gene. From its cysteine to its phenylalanine, the CDR3 spans 14 amino acids. Just the 42-base CDR3 DNA is kept, in frame starting at base 1. Preparation of the library involved the immunoSEQ multiplex PCR assay. A mixture of 60 forward primers for TCR Vbeta segments and 13 reverse primers for TCR Jbeta segments was used in the multiplex PCR. A multiplex PCR assay on genomic DNA amplified the CDR3 region of rearranged TCR beta genes. The Illumina HiSeq System was used to sequence the amplified TCR beta libraries as 87-base-pair reads. On the authors' methods: A later analysis tallied 75 million to 95 million unique TCR beta chains across the 666 repertoires, and some 10 million of those chains were shared by two or more donors. A nearest-neighbor algorithm error-corrected the raw reads and collapsed the reads into unique sequences, merging closely related sequences to remove PCR and sequencing errors. To assign V, D and J gene segments, CDR3 sequences were aligned to IMGT reference sequences. Each retained sequence needed at least a six-nucleotide match to both a V gene segment and a J gene segment. Rearrangements were called productive when the CDR3 lacked stop codons and stayed in frame with V and J; all others were non-productive. Following IMGT convention, CDR3 was defined as the stretch from the second conserved V-encoded cysteine up to the conserved J-encoded phenylalanine. In an earlier analysis of 587 of the donors, sequences lacking an unambiguous match to a single V gene segment were excluded. In an earlier analysis of more than 500 of the donors, a V segment was called functional when productive rearrangements were above 56.7%, and segregating when the standard deviation between donors exceeded 5%. A statistical classification framework was developed to diagnose cytomegalovirus status using the catalog of TCR beta chain sequences. A later analysis assigned V and J genes by comparing TCR nucleotide sequences with IMGT/GENE-DB human TR gene sequences. Using the TCRdist pipeline, a later analysis assigned CDR3 sequences along with most-parsimonious VDJ recombination scenarios. In a later analysis, every TCR beta chain was defined by the combination of its CDR3 amino acid sequence and its V-gene family, and reads without a unique V-gene family were dropped. As a way to deal with suspected cross-contamination and a sequencing artifact, a later analysis dropped more than 500 nucleotide sequences that were highly shared and had low generation probability. A later analysis calculated a clonal expansion index for each public chain from normalized within-repertoire ranks of inferred template counts. Generation probabilities in a later analysis came from a VDJ recombination model fitted to out-of-frame rearrangements, and those results were checked against IGoR. Hypergeometric tests were used in a later analysis to score TCR-TCR, TCR-HLA and TCR-CMV co-occurrence, with a repertoire-size bias correction applied to the TCR pairs. A later analysis estimated false discovery rates by permuting HLA or CMV assignments 20 times. In a later analysis, co-occurring TCRs were grouped using DBSCAN, with TCRdist sequence similarity added in when clustering inside HLA-allele-positive subsets. For co-occurrence clustering, repertoires with fewer than 30,000 or more than 120,000 public chains were excluded, along with 5 or 6 repertoires with anomalous nucleotide sharing. In its TCRdb copy, this immuneACCESS table keeps in-frame sequences only and misses some clones. Where compared with another copy, unresolved V genes explain less than half of these, and the others have no known cause. That table supplies the V and J calls and clone size; D and trimming were determined from the DNA. The sample table shows about 180,000 clones, and approximately 80% are seen once. The top ten constitute approximately 0.47% of the sample.

This entry belongs to a study of cytomegalovirus exposure and HLA in healthy donors (dated by TCRdb to the late 2010s). Notes on the research overall: In an earlier analysis of roughly 590 of the donors, around 300 Gb of sequence data and some 120 million unique TCR beta sequences from roughly 200 million T cells were reported. The number of typed donors differed by locus: roughly 629-640 for A, B, C, DRB1 and DQB1; 522 for DQA1; 606 for DPA1; and around 470 for DPB1. Of the 398 genotyped donors, around 81% fell in the genetic ancestry cluster associated with self-reported Caucasian donors. To study patterns of TCR occurrence, a later analysis re-analyzed previously published TCR beta repertoires from several hundred donors and added high-resolution HLA genotyping. Rather than using new phenotypic data, the later analysis identified candidate immune exposures from TCR beta sequences and from how often those sequences occurred across donors. Every discovery cohort repertoire had been produced on one sequencing platform. On average, about 240,000 unique TCR beta nucleotide sequences were sequenced per donor among about 400 genotyped donors of the cohort, with 15% to 20% of those sequences being non-productive. In a later genetic analysis, genome-wide SNP genotypes for about 55% of the roughly 670 donors were used, and that subset was treated as a discovery cohort. To predict cytomegalovirus infection status, the study brought together high-throughput TCR immunosequencing, statistical association of individual TCRs with disease status, and machine learning. An early release covering some 640 HLA-typed donors comprised roughly 300 gigabases of sequencing data and 85 million to 100 million unique TCR sequences. The study used immunosequencing to profile the T cell repertoires of several hundred subjects and linked those repertoires to cytomegalovirus serostatus. The study was designed to test whether signatures of past pathogen exposure could be identified by cataloging public T cell receptors. An earlier analysis of around 640 of the donors used high-throughput TCR beta sequencing to judge whether each TCR beta V gene segment behaved as functional or pseudogenic. About 5 DR-DQ haplotypes were handled as single units for association and clustering, since linkage in the cohort was strong. Donor age, sex, ethnicity and CMV serostatus were compiled together with the repertoire data. Besides the first cohort of roughly 640 subjects, a separate validation cohort made up of over 95 different subjects was used. Both class I and class II loci were covered by HLA typing, at four-digit resolution.

Overall study outcomes, separate from this receptor: In a later analysis, most CMV-associated TCR beta chains were found to appear HLA-restricted, with HLA associations seemingly driven largely by CMV exposure. The presence/absence analyses assumed that sequencing depth was roughly uniform across donors, and that assumption may not be true. Strong co-occurrence of HLA alleles, especially DR and DQ, made assigning TCR associations to individual alleles difficult. In an earlier analysis of around 600 of the donors, most TCR beta V segments were observed in productive rearrangements about 87% or about 30% of the time, broadly matching IMGT annotations. In the study, approximately 160 TCR beta chains were listed as associated with cytomegalovirus. Because counts were too low, roughly 16 rarely observed V segments, including chromosome 9 orphons, were left out of the earlier analysis of about 620 of the donors. Only TCR beta chains were sequenced in this cohort, and the absence of alpha or paired-chain data limited detectable features. Because HLA typing was missing for some donors at each locus, association tests included only the typed subset. According to a later analysis, TCR association rates differed among HLA loci, with DRB1 alleles showing the most associated TCRs and HLA-C alleles showing the fewest. Immune exposure information for the cohort was limited to CMV serostatus. In both the original and validation cohorts, the classifier was reported to diagnose cytomegalovirus status with high specificity and sensitivity. While some public TCRs were present in many individuals, most TCR sequences turned up only very rarely across donors. A few of the identified cytomegalovirus-associated TCR beta chains were confirmed in vitro to be specific for cytomegalovirus antigens. A further reported finding was that TCR beta sequences accurately predicted the HLA-A and HLA-B alleles for most subjects in the first cohort. Compared with the approximately 710-donor mean, donors in an Asian-associated ancestry cluster had fewer N-insertions in productive TCRs, according to a later genetic analysis. According to a later analysis, parvovirus B19, influenza, CMV and Epstein-Barr virus appeared linked to several top co-occurrence clusters. The authors suggested that the approach could potentially be extended to other disease states and immunological phenotypes. An association between a missense DCLRE1C variant and V-gene and J-gene trimming of TCR beta chains was found in a later genetic analysis and replicated in an independent cohort. A later analysis associated 15,000 or so TCR beta sequences with specific HLA alleles at a false discovery rate of 0.05. A group of highly shared sequence variants was considered likely to be a technical artifact of the sequencing pipeline. In a later analysis, HLA-associated TCR beta chains showed more clonal expansion and lower generation probabilities than non-associated chains that were equally common. Some IMGT-functional V segments, including TRBV6-2 and TRBV6-3, could not be distinguished by the 87-base-pair reads and were therefore excluded. Linkage disequilibrium might explain the correlated functional status among segregating V segments, but an unknown experimental factor could not be ruled out.

In total, 666 healthy bone marrow donors made up the cohort. All cohort members were sampled while nominally healthy, although unrecorded immune exposures were likely present. The donor was CMV seronegative and belonged to the group of several hundred seronegative cohort members. A peripheral blood sample was collected from each donor, and TCR beta sequencing was performed on peripheral blood mononuclear cells. Genomic DNA extraction from the blood cell samples was performed with the Qiagen DNeasy Blood Extraction Kit. Material for sequencing was PBMCs. Recombination connected TRBV2 to TRBJ1-6; TRBD1 might be the D gene, on 5 matching bases. The sequence was obtained from a woman in her forties or fifties in good health and CMV-seronegative. The DNA is as follows: TGTGCCAGCAGTGAAAACCGACAGAATTCACCCCTCCACTTT. This encodes CASSENRQNSPLHF.